Shown below are 28 T cell receptor beta chains from a single sample sequenced in a study of CD8 T cells in ankylosing spondylitis. TCRdb reprocessed the 5' RACE reads via MiXCR and lists one record per CDR3 protein. This table holds hundreds of thousands of distinct CDR3 sequences, around 20% found once. Sequencing used blood, either unsorted or a sorted T cell fraction (not recorded which). These receptors originate from a male donor with ankylosing spondylitis or in good health (not recorded which).

This clonotype was seen a few times. This chain connects TRBV20-1 to TRBJ1-4; no firm D call. The germline CDR1 and CDR2 sequences are DFQATT and SNEGSKA (reference sequence). V lost 3 bases to trimming and J lost 3 bases, with 8 bases between them. The CDR3 extends over 13 amino acids. The CDR3 region is CSASPGANEKLFF. The CDR3 nucleotides read TGCAGTGCTAGCCCGGGCGCTAATGAAAAACTGTTTTTT.

This clonotype has just a few counts. The chain has TRBV29-1 and TRBJ1-5; D might be TRBD1 (6 bases). Per germline, CDR1 SQVTM and CDR2 ANQGSEA. The CDR3 covers 14 residues. V lost 4 bases, J lost 4 bases, and 14 bases lay in between. The DNA for the CDR3 is TGCAGCGTTGTTGGCACAGGGTTGAATCAGCCCCAGCATTTT. Its translation is CSVVGTGLNQPQHF.

The V and J genes are TRBV11-2 and TRBJ2-1, with 9 nucleotides matching TRBD1. The CDR3 is 18 amino acids. Losses at the gene ends were 4 bases for V and 6 bases for J; bases not matched to a gene: 16. The germline CDR1 and CDR2 sequences are SGHAT and FQNNGV. CDR3 amino acids: CASSSNLLGQGIPNEQFF. The CDR3 region has the DNA TGTGCCAGCAGCTCTAATCTTCTCGGACAGGGGATTCCCAATGAGCAGTTCTTC. The complete variable domain, with remaining parts taken from reference TRBV11-2 and TRBJ2-1, reads EAGVAQSPRYKIIEKRQSVAFWCNPISGHATLYWYQQILGQGPKLLIQFQNNGVVDDSQLPKDRFSAERLKGVDSTLKIQPAKLEDSAVYLCASSSNLLGQGIPNEQFFGPGTRLTVL.

The chain couples TRBV5-1 to TRBJ2-1; 9 bases match TRBD2. Germline V gene sequence: CDR1 SGHRS, CDR2 YFSETQ. The CDR3 contains 15 residues. Trimming cost V 3 bases and J 5 bases; bases outside gene matches: 6. CDR3 residues: CASSSPTSGNNEQFF. DNA of the CDR3: TGCGCCAGCAGCTCCCCGACTAGCGGAAACAATGAGCAGTTCTTC.

This chain uses TRBV4-1 with TRBJ2-5, with D possibly matching TRBD1 (5 bases). CDR1 is MGHRA, CDR2 YSYEKL, per germline. The CDR3 has 16 residues. Deletions cut 0 bases from V and 5 bases from J, with 16 bases between. The CDR3 nucleotides read TGCGCCAGCAGCCAAGATCTTAGGGGCAGGTCGGAGACCCAGTACTTC. Its protein is CASSQDLRGRSETQYF.

The V gene is TRBV15, the J gene TRBJ2-3; TRBD1 agrees at 11 bases. This CDR3 contains 15 residues. The germline V gene encodes CDR1 LNHNV and CDR2 YYDKDF (reference sequence). V lost 5 bases, J lost 5 bases, and 6 bases stayed unmatched. In DNA, the CDR3 is TGTGCCACCAGCTTAAGGACAGGGGGCAGAGATACGCAGTATTTT. This sequence encodes CATSLRTGGRDTQYF.

The chain couples TRBV5-1 to TRBJ2-5, with D perhaps matching TRBD2 (7 bases). CDR1 and CDR2 (germline): SGHRS, YFSETQ. This CDR3 has 16 amino acids. Trimming pared 1 base from V and 5 bases from J, leaving 18 bases between. CDR3 DNA: TGCGCCAGCAGCTTGAAGGCAGGGGAGGGTTGGGAGACCCAGTACTTC. It translates to CASSLKAGEGWETQYF. The complete variable domain, with remaining parts taken from reference TRBV5-1 and TRBJ2-5, reads KAGVTQTPRYLIKTRGQQVTLSCSPISGHRSVSWYQQTPGQGLQFLFEYFSETQRNKGNFPGRFSGRQFSNSRSEMNVSTLELGDSALYLCASSLKAGEGWETQYFGPGTRLLVL.

This clonotype appeared a few times. The V gene is TRBV4-1, the J gene TRBJ2-7; 13 positions match TRBD2. V gave up 4 bases and J gave up 0 bases; unmatched junction bases: 12. This CDR3 is 19 amino acids long. Germline CDR1 reads MGHRA; CDR2 reads YSYEKL. The CDR3 here is CASSLTPGLAGPSSYEQYV. In nucleotides, the CDR3 is TGCGCCAGCAGCCTGACTCCGGGACTAGCGGGACCCAGCTCCTACGAGCAGTACGTC.

This clonotype has more than one count but fewer than ten. The genes are TRBV18 and TRBJ1-1; D not certain. The CDR3 spans 14 residues. Germline V gives CDR1 KGHSH, CDR2 LQKENI. Trimming left V 2 bases short and J 0 bases short, with 7 bases between. CDR3 region: CASSPSTVNTEAFF. The CDR3, as DNA: TGTGCCAGCTCACCAAGTACAGTGAACACTGAAGCTTTCTTT.

This clonotype was seen only a few times. The chain recombines TRBV5-1 with TRBJ2-1; D might be TRBD2 (6 bases). Germline CDR1 reads SGHRS; CDR2 reads YFSETQ. With 0 bases removed from V and 10 bases from J, the gap between germline ends came to 11 bases. The CDR3 consists of 13 residues. CDR3 region: CASSLEGGAEQFF. CDR3 nucleotide sequence: TGCGCCAGCAGCTTGGAAGGCGGGGCCGAGCAGTTCTTC.

This clonotype was observed at least ten times. The chain combines TRBV7-3 with TRBJ2-3; D unclear. Germline CDR1 SGHTA, CDR2 FQGTGA. Trimming shortened V by 6 bases and J by 3 bases, and 13 bases separated the two germline ends. The CDR3 is made up of 14 amino acids. The CDR3 DNA sequence: TGTGCCAGCAGTTTCTCCGGTGGGACAGATACGCAGTATTTT. Its translation is CASSFSGGTDTQYF.

V is TRBV19 and J is TRBJ1-1; D remains ambiguous. This CDR3 has 13 amino acids. V was cut by 1 base and J by 3 bases, with 6 bases left in between. CDR1 is LNHDA, CDR2 SQIVND, per germline (reference sequence). CDR3 in DNA: TGTGCCAGTAGTATAGGTACAGACACTGAAGCTTTCTTT. Its translation is CASSIGTDTEAFF.

V and J are TRBV12-3 or TRBV12-4 and TRBJ1-2; D perhaps matches TRBD1 (5 bases). The V gene lost 5 bases and the J gene lost 7 bases, with 11 bases spanning the gap. The CDR3 has 12 amino acids. CDR3 loop: CASSVGGTGYTF. In DNA form, the CDR3 reads TGTGCCAGCAGTGTGGGGGGAACTGGCTACACCTTC.

The chain employs TRBV7-2 and TRBJ2-7; the match to TRBD2 covers 8 bases. CDR3 length equals 15 residues. V shed 0 bases, J shed 0 bases, and the junction held 1 base outside the gene matches. Germline V lookup: CDR1 SGHTA, CDR2 FQGNSA. CDR3 in DNA: TGTGCCAGCAGCTTAGCTGCGGGAGGCTCCTACGAGCAGTACGTC. This gives the protein CASSLAAGGSYEQYV.

Only a few counts were recorded for this clonotype. The rearrangement links TRBV20-1 to TRBJ1-6; D is unresolved. The CDR3 contains 13 residues. V lost 1 base, J lost 7 bases, and 8 bases lay in between. Germline lookup yields CDR1 DFQATT and CDR2 SNEGSKA (reference sequence). CDR3 in DNA: TGCAGTGCTAGAGCTCTACAGAATTCACCCCTCCACTTT. Translation gives CSARALQNSPLHF.

This clonotype was detected ten times or more. V usage is TRBV5-8 and J usage is TRBJ1-3; the D is unclear. Germline CDR1 and CDR2: SGHTS and YDEGEE. V was pared by 1 base and J by 2 bases, with 10 bases between. The CDR3 runs 15 residues. CDR3 sequence reads: CASSLRSGAGNTIYF. The CDR3, as DNA: TGTGCCAGCAGCTTGCGTTCTGGGGCTGGAAACACCATATATTTT.

In its sample, this clonotype was seen a few times. The chain employs TRBV6-1 and TRBJ2-5; D possibly corresponds to TRBD1 (5 bases). Germline V gene lookup returns CDR1 MNHNS and CDR2 SASEGT. Trimming left V 10 bases short and J 2 bases short, with 11 bases between. The CDR3 covers 12 residues. The CDR3 loop is CATRQGQETQYF. CDR3 DNA sequence: TGTGCCACCCGGCAGGGACAAGAGACCCAGTACTTC.

The rearrangement uses TRBV20-1 and TRBJ1-4; 7 bases align to TRBD1. From germline, CDR1 is DFQATT and CDR2 SNEGSKA (reference sequence). V was clipped by 1 base and J by 10 bases; unmatched bases: 3. The CDR3 length is 12 residues. DNA of the CDR3: TGCAGTGCTAGAGGACAGGGAGGAAAACTGTTTTTT. It yields the protein CSARGQGGKLFF.

On this clonotype itself: A much more abundant neighbour one base away suggests this may be a read error. The J gene is TRBJ2-3, the V gene TRBV20-1, with 14 nucleotides matching TRBD2. This CDR3 has 17 residues. The V gene's germline CDR1 is DFQATT and CDR2 SNEGSKA (reference sequence). The CDR3 DNA reads as TGCTGTGCCTCGGGGACTAGCGGGAGTTCTTACACAGATACGCAGTATTTT. Translating it yields CCASGTSGSSYTDTQYF.

V usage is TRBV12-3 or TRBV12-4 and J usage is TRBJ2-1; TRBD2 matches at 11 bases. Germline trimming cut 6 bases from V and 4 bases from J; bases unmatched to any gene: 5. CDR3 size: 15 residues. The CDR3 nucleotides read TGTGCCAGCAGGTATCTAGCGGGGGGATACAATGAGCAGTTCTTC. The encoded protein is CASRYLAGGYNEQFF.

This clonotype was found a few times. This chain uses TRBV12-3 or TRBV12-4 with TRBJ2-3, with 10 bases matching TRBD1. This CDR3 is 16 amino acids long. V was pared by 2 bases and J by 3 bases, with 5 bases of the junction left unmatched. The CDR3 bases are TGTGCCAGCAGTTTATTGACAGGGGGCTATACAGATACGCAGTATTTT. It yields the protein CASSLLTGGYTDTQYF.

The chain carries TRBV5-1 and TRBJ2-2; 9 positions agree with TRBD1. The V gene end was trimmed by 0 bases and the J gene end by 6 bases; junction bases not matched to a gene: 6. Germline CDR1 reads SGHRS; CDR2 reads YFSETQ. The CDR3 length is 16 residues. In DNA form, the CDR3 reads TGCGCCAGCAGCTTGGTGGCCCGACAGGGGGCCGGGGAGCTGTTTTTT. Its translation: CASSLVARQGAGELFF.

This clonotype was picked up many times. The chain joins TRBV5-1 to TRBJ1-1; no definite D call. V was clipped by 4 bases and J by 2 bases, with 9 bases between them. The CDR3 extends over 13 amino acids. Germline loops: CDR1 SGHRS, CDR2 YFSETQ. CDR3 sequence: CASSRAVNTEAFF. The CDR3 DNA reads as TGCGCCAGCAGCAGAGCAGTTAACACTGAAGCTTTCTTT.

Ten or more counts support this clonotype. The chain links TRBV9 to TRBJ2-3; TRBD2 agrees at 7 bases. Germline CDR1 and CDR2: SGDLS and YYNGEE. The J segment lost 0 bases and the V segment lost 3 bases, leaving 1 base of the junction unmatched. This CDR3 contains 14 residues. CDR3 region: CASSASGSTDTQYF. CDR3 DNA: TGTGCCAGCAGCGCTAGCGGTAGCACAGATACGCAGTATTTT.

This clonotype was picked up a small number of times. CDR3 DNA: TGTGCCACCAGCAGATCGGACAATCTTAACTATGGCTACACCTTC. This gives the protein CATSRSDNLNYGYTF. V usage is TRBV15 and J usage is TRBJ1-2; tentatively, D is TRBD1 (5 bases). The CDR3 is made up of 15 amino acids. Germline CDR1 LNHNV, CDR2 YYDKDF (reference sequence). V was clipped by 2 bases and J by 1 base, with 11 bases between them.

This clonotype was seen ten or more times. V usage is TRBV20-1 and J usage is TRBJ2-3, with a possible D match to TRBD2 (5 bases). Trimming removed 3 bases at V and 5 bases at J, with 15 bases between. The CDR3 sequence is 14 residues long. Germline assignment: CDR1 DFQATT and CDR2 SNEGSKA (reference sequence). This chain's CDR3 is CSARIPGEGDTQYF. As DNA, the CDR3 is TGCAGTGCTAGGATCCCCGGGGAAGGAGATACGCAGTATTTT.

This clonotype was observed a handful of times. The genes are TRBV12-3 or TRBV12-4 and TRBJ2-7; a weak D match, TRBD1 (6 bases). Trimming shortened V by 1 base and J by 8 bases, and 12 bases separated the two germline ends. The CDR3 is 13 residues long. CDR3 sequence: CASSLGTVTKQYV. CDR3 bases: TGTGCCAGCAGTTTAGGGACAGTAACTAAGCAGTACGTC.

This clonotype was counted ten times or more. The rearrangement uses TRBV24-1 and TRBJ2-1, with 10 bases aligning to TRBD2. There are 15 residues in the CDR3. V shed 3 bases, J shed 5 bases, and the junction held 3 bases outside the gene matches. The germline V gene encodes CDR1 KGHDR and CDR2 SFDVKD. CDR3 coding DNA: TGTGCCACCAGTGATCTAGCGGGAGTCCACAATGAGCAGTTCTTC. Translating gives CATSDLAGVHNEQFF.